These 12 T cell receptor beta chains were sequenced from one sample in a study of beta chain features in type 1 diabetes. Study outcomes and limitations: Type 1 diabetes patients showed a moderate but significant shortening of TCRB CDR3s in all four CD4+ subsets.

Their specific antigens are unknown. Expressed TCRB transcripts were sequenced after all isolated RNA was converted to cDNA. Profiled with immunoSEQ multiplex PCR; TCRdb holds only in-frame clones, not every one. The profile covers almost 350,000 clones, with around 9.7% appearing a single time and about 1% taken by the ten largest. The sample taken for sequencing was central memory CD4+ T cells from blood. The receptor source for this set is a young man with type 1 diabetes.

This clone was seen a handful of times. In DNA, the CDR3 is TGTGCCAGCAGCGTGACTAGTTCTACGACAGAGACCCAGTACTTC. It yields the protein CASSVTSSTTETQYF. This chain connects TRBV5-5 to TRBJ2-5, with a possible D match to TRBD2 (6 bases). The CDR3 loop spans 15 amino acids. Germline assignment: CDR1 SGHKS and CDR2 YYEKEE (reference sequence). Trimming took 4 bases from V and 4 from J, leaving 17 bases between them.

Points on this clone: At the DNA level, this CDR3 is encoded by other sequences in the same sample as well. This chain uses TRBV7-2 with TRBJ1-1; 8 bases are shared with TRBD1. The CDR3 covers 14 residues. V dropped 5 bases and J dropped 1; count of bases not matched to a gene: 3. Per germline, CDR1 SGHTA and CDR2 FQGNSA. The CDR3 region has the DNA TGTGCCAGCAGCCCGACAGGGGCGAACACTGAAGCTTTCTTT. Protein: CASSPTGANTEAFF.

This clone showed up many times. This chain links TRBV2 with TRBJ1-6, with TRBD1 identical over 8 bases. This CDR3 contains 14 residues. Trimming cost V 7 bases and J 7 bases; bases outside gene matches: 6. CDR1 is SNHLY and CDR2 is FYNNEI in the germline V gene. The CDR3 nucleotides read TGTGCCAGCAACGGTGGGACAGGAAATTCACCCCTCCACTTT. Translation: CASNGGTGNSPLHF.

J is TRBJ2-5 and V is TRBV5-1; tentative D call: TRBD1 (5 bases). The CDR3 runs to 14 residues. CDR1 SGHRS and CDR2 YFSETQ come from the germline V gene. V was pared by 4 bases and J by 0 bases, with 10 bases between. As DNA, the CDR3 is TGCGCCAGCAGCCTCTCGGACAACCAAGAGACCCAGTACTTC. This gives the protein CASSLSDNQETQYF.

The CDR3, as DNA: TGTGCCAGCAGCTACCCAGCCATGGGTGGCACCGGGGAGCTGTTTTTT. Translating it yields CASSYPAMGGTGELFF. V usage is TRBV7-9 and J usage is TRBJ2-2; the D is unclear. CDR1 and CDR2 from the germline V gene are SEHNR and FQNEAQ (reference sequence). The V end was cut by 4 bases, the J end by 4 bases, with 16 bases between. CDR3 length equals 16 residues.

This clone was seen a handful of times. The rearrangement uses TRBV5-4 and TRBJ1-3; D is ambiguous. The CDR3 is 15 residues long. V was clipped by 2 bases and J by 0 bases, with 9 bases between them. CDR1 is SGHNT, CDR2 YYREEE, per germline (reference sequence). CDR3 protein: CASSLGGYSGNTIYF. CDR3 sequence (DNA): TGTGCCAGCAGCTTAGGAGGCTACTCTGGAAACACCATATATTTT. Filled out from reference TRBV5-4 and TRBJ1-3, the complete variable domain reads ETGVTQSPTHLIKTRGQQVTLRCSSQSGHNTVSWYQQALGQGPQFIFQYYREEENGRGNFPPRFSGLQFPNYSSELNVNALELDDSALYLCASSLGGYSGNTIYFGEGSWLTVV.

The V call is TRBV4-3, the J call TRBJ1-4; the match to TRBD1 covers 7 bases. Per germline, CDR1 LGHNA and CDR2 YSLEER. The CDR3 loop spans 15 amino acids. V was clipped by 4 bases and J by 8 bases; unmatched bases: 10. The chain's CDR3 is CASSLVRTGGEKLFF. DNA for the CDR3: TGCGCCAGCAGCCTCGTCCGGACAGGAGGAGAAAAACTGTTTTTT.

CDR3 sequence (DNA): TGCAGCGTTGCTCAGAGGAACACTGAAGCTTTCTTT. It specifies CSVAQRNTEAFF. The chain employs TRBV29-1 and TRBJ1-1; D is unresolved. CDR1 and CDR2 from the germline V gene are SQVTM and ANQGSEA. Trimming stripped 4 bases from V and 1 base from J, with 7 bases between. CDR3 length: 12 amino acids.

This clone was found a few times. This chain links TRBV27 with TRBJ1-2, with TRBD1 identical over 8 bases. Germline loops: CDR1 MNHEY, CDR2 SMNVEV (reference sequence). The CDR3 runs 13 residues. V trimming: 6 bases; J trimming: 5 bases; junction bases outside the gene matches: 5. Written as DNA, the CDR3 is TGTGCCAGCAGCCTCAGACAGGGGTATGGCTACACCTTC. It codes for CASSLRQGYGYTF.

The chain recombines TRBV10-3 with TRBJ1-2, with a weak D call TRBD1 (5 bases). V lost 9 bases, J lost 3 bases, and 11 bases lay in between. CDR3 size: 12 residues. The germline CDR1 and CDR2 sequences are ENHRY and SYGVKD. The chain's CDR3 is CAITQGDYGYTF. As DNA, the CDR3 is TGTGCCATTACCCAGGGTGACTATGGCTACACCTTC.

This clone was counted many times. This sequence joins TRBV19 and TRBJ1-2, with D maybe TRBD1 (5 bases). CDR3 length: 12 residues. V was pared by 5 bases and J by 8 bases, with 12 bases between. CDR1 is LNHDA, CDR2 SQIVND, per germline (reference sequence). For the CDR3, the DNA is TGTGCCAGTAGTGACCGACAGAGAGGCTACACCTTC. This gives the protein CASSDRQRGYTF.

For this clone: The same CDR3 also results from other DNA sequences found in this sample. The V gene is TRBV7-2, the J gene TRBJ1-2; D is possibly TRBD1 (5 bases). This CDR3 has 14 residues. Germline CDR1 and CDR2: SGHTA and FQGNSA. The germline V and J ends were trimmed by 1 base and 2 bases, with 8 bases remaining between them. The CDR3 DNA reads as TGTGCCAGCAGCTTAGGCCAGGGAAACTATGGCTACACCTTC. The encoded protein is CASSLGQGNYGYTF. The whole variable domain, filled in from reference TRBV7-2 and TRBJ1-2, reads GAGVSQSPSNKVTEKGKDVELRCDPISGHTALYWYRQSLGQGLEFLIYFQGNSAPDKSGLPSDRFSAERTGGSVSTLTIQRTQQEDSAVYLCASSLGQGNYGYTFGSGTRLTVV.